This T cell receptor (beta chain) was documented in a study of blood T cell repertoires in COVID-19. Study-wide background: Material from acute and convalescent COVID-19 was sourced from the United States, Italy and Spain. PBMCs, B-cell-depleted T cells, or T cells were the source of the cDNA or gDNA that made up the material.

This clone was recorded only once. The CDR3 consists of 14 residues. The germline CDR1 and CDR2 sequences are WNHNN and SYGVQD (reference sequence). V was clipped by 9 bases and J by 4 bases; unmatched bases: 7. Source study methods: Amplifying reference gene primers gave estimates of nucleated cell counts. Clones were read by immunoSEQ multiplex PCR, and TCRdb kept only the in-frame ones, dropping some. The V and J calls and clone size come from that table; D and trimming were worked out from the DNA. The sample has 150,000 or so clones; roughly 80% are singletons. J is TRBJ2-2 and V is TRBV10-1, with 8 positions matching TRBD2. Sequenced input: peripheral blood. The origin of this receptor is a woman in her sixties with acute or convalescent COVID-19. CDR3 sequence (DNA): TGCGCCAGTGCGAGCGGGAGTGGCACCGGGGAGCTGTTTTTT. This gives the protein CASASGSGTGELFF.